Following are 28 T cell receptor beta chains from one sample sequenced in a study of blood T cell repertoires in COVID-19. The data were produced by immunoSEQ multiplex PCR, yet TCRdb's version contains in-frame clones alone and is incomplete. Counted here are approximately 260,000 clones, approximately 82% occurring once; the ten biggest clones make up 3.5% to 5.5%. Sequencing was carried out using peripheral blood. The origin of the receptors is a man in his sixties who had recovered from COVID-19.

The CDR3 loop reads CASSPLGRVGGNQPQHF. CDR3 nucleotides: TGTGCCAGCTCACCACTTGGGCGGGTCGGTGGCAATCAGCCCCAGCATTTT. The rearrangement joins TRBV18 to TRBJ1-5; D call uncertain. This CDR3 has 17 amino acids. Germline lookup yields CDR1 KGHSH and CDR2 LQKENI. V was trimmed by 1 base and J by 2 bases, leaving 15 bases between them.

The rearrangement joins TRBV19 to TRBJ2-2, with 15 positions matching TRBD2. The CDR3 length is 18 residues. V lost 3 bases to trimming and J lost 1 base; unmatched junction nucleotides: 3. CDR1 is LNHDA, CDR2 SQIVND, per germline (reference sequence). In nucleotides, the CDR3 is TGTGCCAGTAGTATTGAGGGACTAGCGGGGGGGAACACCGGGGAGCTGTTTTTT. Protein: CASSIEGLAGGNTGELFF. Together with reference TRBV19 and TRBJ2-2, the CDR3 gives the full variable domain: DGGITQSPKYLFRKEGQNVTLSCEQNLNHDAMYWYRQDPGQGLRLIYYSQIVNDFQKGDIAEGYSVSREKKESFPLTVTSAQKNPTAFYLCASSIEGLAGGNTGELFFGEGSRLTVL.

In DNA form, the CDR3 reads TGTGCCAGTAGTATTTCACATCTCAATGAGCAGTTCTTC. Protein product: CASSISHLNEQFF. The chain combines TRBV19 with TRBJ2-1; D not resolved. The CDR3 extends over 13 amino acids. V gave up 3 bases and J gave up 6 bases, with 9 bases separating them. Germline V gene data show CDR1 as LNHDA and CDR2 as SQIVND (reference sequence).

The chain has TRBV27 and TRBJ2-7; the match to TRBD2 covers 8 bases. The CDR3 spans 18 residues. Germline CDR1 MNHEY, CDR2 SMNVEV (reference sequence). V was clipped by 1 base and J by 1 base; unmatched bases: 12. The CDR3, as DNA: TGTGCCAGCAGTTTATTGGTCCCTGGAGCGGGAGAGTCCTACGAGCAGTACTTC. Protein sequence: CASSLLVPGAGESYEQYF.

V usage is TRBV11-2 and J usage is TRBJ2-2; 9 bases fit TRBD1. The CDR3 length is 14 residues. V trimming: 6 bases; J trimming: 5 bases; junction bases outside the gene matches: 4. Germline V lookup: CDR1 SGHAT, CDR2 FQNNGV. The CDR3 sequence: CASRNRGRTGELFF. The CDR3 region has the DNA TGTGCCAGCAGAAACAGGGGGCGTACCGGGGAGCTGTTTTTT. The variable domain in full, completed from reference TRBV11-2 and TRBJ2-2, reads EAGVAQSPRYKIIEKRQSVAFWCNPISGHATLYWYQQILGQGPKLLIQFQNNGVVDDSQLPKDRFSAERLKGVDSTLKIQPAKLEDSAVYLCASRNRGRTGELFFGEGSRLTVL.

The CDR3 bases are TGTGCCAGCAGCTTGGACATTGGGGGCCTTAGTAACTATGGCTACACCTTC. This translates into CASSLDIGGLSNYGYTF. The chain employs TRBV5-4 and TRBJ1-2; possible D gene TRBD1, 6 bases. V shed 0 bases and J shed 1 base, with 16 bases lying between them. Per the germline V gene, CDR1 is SGHNT and CDR2 is YYREEE (reference sequence). The CDR3 runs 17 residues.

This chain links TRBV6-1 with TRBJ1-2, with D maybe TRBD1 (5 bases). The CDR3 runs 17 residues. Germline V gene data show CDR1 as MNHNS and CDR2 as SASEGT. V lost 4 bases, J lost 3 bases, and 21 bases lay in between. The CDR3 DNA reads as TGTGCCAGCAGTGGACCAGGGAGGGCTAGGCTGGACTATGGCTACACCTTC. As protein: CASSGPGRARLDYGYTF.

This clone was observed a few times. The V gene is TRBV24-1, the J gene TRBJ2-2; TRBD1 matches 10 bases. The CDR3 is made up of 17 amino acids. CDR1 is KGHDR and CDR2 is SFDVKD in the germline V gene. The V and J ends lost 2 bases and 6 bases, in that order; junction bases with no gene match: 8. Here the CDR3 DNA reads TGTGCCACCAGTGATTGGGCCGGGACAGGGGAGGCCGGGGAGCTGTTTTTT. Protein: CATSDWAGTGEAGELFF.

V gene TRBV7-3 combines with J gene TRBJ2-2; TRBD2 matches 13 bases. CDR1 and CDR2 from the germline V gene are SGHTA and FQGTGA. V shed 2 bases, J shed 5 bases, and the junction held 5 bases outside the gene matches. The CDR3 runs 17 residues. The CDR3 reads CASSLLGLAGETGELFF. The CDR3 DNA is TGTGCCAGCAGCTTACTTGGACTAGCGGGGGAGACCGGGGAGCTGTTTTTT.

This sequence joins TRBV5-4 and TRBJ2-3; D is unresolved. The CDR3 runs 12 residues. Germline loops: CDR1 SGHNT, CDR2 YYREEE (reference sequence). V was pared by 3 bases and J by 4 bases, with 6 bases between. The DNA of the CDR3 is TGTGCCAGCAGCTCTTTTCCAGATACGCAGTATTTT. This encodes CASSSFPDTQYF.

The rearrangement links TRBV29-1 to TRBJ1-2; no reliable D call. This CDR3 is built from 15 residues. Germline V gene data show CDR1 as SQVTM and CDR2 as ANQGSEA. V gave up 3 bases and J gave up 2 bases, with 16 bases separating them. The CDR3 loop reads CSVDIPAVGNYGYTF. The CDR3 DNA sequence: TGCAGCGTTGATATCCCAGCCGTCGGGAACTATGGCTACACCTTC.

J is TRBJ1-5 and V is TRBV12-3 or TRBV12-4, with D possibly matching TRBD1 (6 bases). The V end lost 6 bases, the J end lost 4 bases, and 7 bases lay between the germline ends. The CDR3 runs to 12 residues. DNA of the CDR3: TGTGCCAGCAGAACAGGGAATCAGCCCCAGCATTTT. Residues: CASRTGNQPQHF.

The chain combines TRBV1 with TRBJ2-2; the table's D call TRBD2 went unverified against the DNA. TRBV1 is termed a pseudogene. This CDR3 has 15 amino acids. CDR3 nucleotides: TGCACGAGGAAGGCTAGCGGGATAAACACCGGGGAGCTGTTTTTT. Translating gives CTRKASGINTGELFF.

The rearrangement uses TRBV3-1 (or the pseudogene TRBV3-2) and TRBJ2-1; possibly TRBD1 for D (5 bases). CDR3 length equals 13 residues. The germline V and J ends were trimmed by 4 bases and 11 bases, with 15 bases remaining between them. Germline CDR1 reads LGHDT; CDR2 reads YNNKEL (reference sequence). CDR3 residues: CASSPLRWGQQFF. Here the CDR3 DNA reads TGTGCCAGCAGCCCCCTGCGGTGGGGCCAGCAGTTCTTC.

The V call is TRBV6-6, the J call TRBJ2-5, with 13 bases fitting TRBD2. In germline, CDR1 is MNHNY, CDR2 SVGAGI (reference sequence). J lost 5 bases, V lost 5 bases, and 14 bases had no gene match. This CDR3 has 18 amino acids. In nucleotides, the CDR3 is TGTGCCAGCAGTCCCGGGACTAGCGGGACCAGAGGGGGGGAGACCCAGTACTTC. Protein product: CASSPGTSGTRGGETQYF.

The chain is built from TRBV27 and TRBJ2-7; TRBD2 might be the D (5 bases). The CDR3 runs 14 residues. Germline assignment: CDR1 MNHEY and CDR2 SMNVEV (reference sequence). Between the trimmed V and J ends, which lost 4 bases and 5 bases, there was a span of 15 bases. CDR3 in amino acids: CASSSPLRGHEQYF. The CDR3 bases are TGTGCCAGCAGTTCCCCGCTCCGGGGTCACGAGCAGTACTTC.

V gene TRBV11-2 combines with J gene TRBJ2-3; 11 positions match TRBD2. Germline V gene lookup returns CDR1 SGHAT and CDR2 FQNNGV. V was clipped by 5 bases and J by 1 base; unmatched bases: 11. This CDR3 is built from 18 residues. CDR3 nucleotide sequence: TGTGCCAGCAGCCCGAATTCCTTAGCGGGGGGGCGCACAGATACGCAGTATTTT. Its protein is CASSPNSLAGGRTDTQYF.

CDR3 DNA sequence: TGTGCCAGCAGCTTGGGTCACCGTAACTACGGGAATGAGCAGTTCTTC. It codes for CASSLGHRNYGNEQFF. The gene calls are TRBV5-4 and TRBJ2-1; D gene uncertain. This CDR3 contains 16 residues. Per the germline V gene, CDR1 is SGHNT and CDR2 is YYREEE (reference sequence). V lost 0 bases, J lost 7 bases, and 17 bases lay in between. The variable domain in full, with the rest retrieved from reference TRBV5-4 and TRBJ2-1, is ETGVTQSPTHLIKTRGQQVTLRCSSQSGHNTVSWYQQALGQGPQFIFQYYREEENGRGNFPPRFSGLQFPNYSSELNVNALELDDSALYLCASSLGHRNYGNEQFFGPGTRLTVL.

CDR3 DNA: TGTGCCTGGAGTGGTCTAGCGGGAGGAAGGACAGATACGCAGTATTTT. Translated: CAWSGLAGGRTDTQYF. The chain is built from TRBV30 and TRBJ2-3, with TRBD2 matching 11 bases. With V trimmed by 1 base and J by 3 bases, 6 bases remained unmatched. CDR3 size: 16 residues. CDR1 and CDR2 from the germline V gene are GTSNPN and SVGIG (reference sequence).

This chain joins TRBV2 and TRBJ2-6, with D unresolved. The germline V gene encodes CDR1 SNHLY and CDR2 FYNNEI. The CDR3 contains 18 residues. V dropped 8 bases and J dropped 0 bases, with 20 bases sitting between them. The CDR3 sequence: CASSYEVTPVSGANVLTF. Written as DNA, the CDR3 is TGTGCCAGCTCCTATGAGGTGACTCCTGTCTCTGGGGCCAACGTCCTGACTTTC.

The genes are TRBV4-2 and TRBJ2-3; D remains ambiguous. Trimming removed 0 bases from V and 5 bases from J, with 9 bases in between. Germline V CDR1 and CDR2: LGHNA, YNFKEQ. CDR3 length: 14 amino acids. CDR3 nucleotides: TGTGCCAGCAGCCAAGAACGGTTTCGAGATACGCAGTATTTT. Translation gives CASSQERFRDTQYF.

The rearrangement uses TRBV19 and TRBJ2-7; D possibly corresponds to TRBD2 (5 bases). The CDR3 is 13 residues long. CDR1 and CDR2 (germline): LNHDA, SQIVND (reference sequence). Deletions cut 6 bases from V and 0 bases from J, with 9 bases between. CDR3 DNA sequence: TGTGCCAGTAGCGGCGGGTACTCCTACGAGCAGTACTTC. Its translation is CASSGGYSYEQYF. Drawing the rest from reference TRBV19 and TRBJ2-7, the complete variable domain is DGGITQSPKYLFRKEGQNVTLSCEQNLNHDAMYWYRQDPGQGLRLIYYSQIVNDFQKGDIAEGYSVSREKKESFPLTVTSAQKNPTAFYLCASSGGYSYEQYFGPGTRLTVT.

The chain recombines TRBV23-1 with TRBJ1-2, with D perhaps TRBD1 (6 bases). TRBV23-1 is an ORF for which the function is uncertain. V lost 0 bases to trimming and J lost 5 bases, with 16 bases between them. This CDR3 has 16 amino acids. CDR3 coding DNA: TGCGCCAGCAGTCAATCGAGGCAGGGGAGTTGGTATGGCTACACCTTC. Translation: CASSQSRQGSWYGYTF.

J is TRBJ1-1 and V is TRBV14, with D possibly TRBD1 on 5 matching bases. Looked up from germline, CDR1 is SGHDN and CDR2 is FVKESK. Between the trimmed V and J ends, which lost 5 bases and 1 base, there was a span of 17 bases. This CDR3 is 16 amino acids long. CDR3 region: CASSGRAGRRNTEAFF. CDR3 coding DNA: TGTGCCAGCAGCGGCAGGGCGGGGCGGCGGAACACTGAAGCTTTCTTT.

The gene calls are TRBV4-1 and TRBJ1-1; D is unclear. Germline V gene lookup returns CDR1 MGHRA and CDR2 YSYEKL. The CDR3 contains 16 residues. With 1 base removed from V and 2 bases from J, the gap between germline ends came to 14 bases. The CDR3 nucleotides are TGCGCCAGCAGCCAAGTATCGGCCCGGGGTAACACTGAAGCTTTCTTT. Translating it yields CASSQVSARGNTEAFF.

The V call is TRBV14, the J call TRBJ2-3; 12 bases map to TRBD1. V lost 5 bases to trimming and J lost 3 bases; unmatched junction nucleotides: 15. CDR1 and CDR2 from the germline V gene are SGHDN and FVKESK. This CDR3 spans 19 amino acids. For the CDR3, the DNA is TGTGCCAGCAGCACCGGCCGGGACAGGGGGCGTCCGGAGACAGATACGCAGTATTTT. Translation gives CASSTGRDRGRPETDTQYF.

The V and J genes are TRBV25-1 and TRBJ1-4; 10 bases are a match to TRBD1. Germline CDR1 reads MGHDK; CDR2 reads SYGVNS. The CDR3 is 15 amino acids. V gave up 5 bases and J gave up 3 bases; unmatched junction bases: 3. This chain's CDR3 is CASSLTGGPNEKLFF. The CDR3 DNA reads TGTGCCAGCAGTTTGACAGGGGGCCCTAATGAAAAACTGTTTTTT.

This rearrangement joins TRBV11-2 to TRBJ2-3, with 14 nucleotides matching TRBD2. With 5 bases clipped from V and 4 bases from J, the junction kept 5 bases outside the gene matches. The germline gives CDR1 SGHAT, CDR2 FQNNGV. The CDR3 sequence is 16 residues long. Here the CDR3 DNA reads TGTGCCAGCAGCATACCGGGACTAGCGGGGGCAGATACGCAGTATTTT. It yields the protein CASSIPGLAGADTQYF.